Shown below are 23 T cell receptor beta chains from a single sample sequenced in a study of cytomegalovirus exposure and HLA in healthy donors. PCR employed 60 Vbeta and 13 Jbeta primers. Method: immunoSEQ multiplex PCR; TCRdb's copy keeps in-frame clones and lacks some. The data hold 150,000 to 200,000 clones, with about 77% observed a single time. Source material: PBMCs. These receptors came from a woman aged 25 to 39 in good health and CMV-seropositive.

The gene calls are TRBV4-1 and TRBJ1-4; 7 bases are a match to TRBD1. V dropped 8 bases and J dropped 8; count of bases not matched to a gene: 11. This CDR3 is 14 amino acids long. CDR1 and CDR2 from the germline V gene are MGHRA and YSYEKL. The CDR3 protein is CASGFGRGSEKLFF. CDR3 nucleotide sequence: TGCGCCAGCGGCTTTGGCAGGGGGTCGGAAAAACTGTTTTTT.

This clone was counted a few times. The J gene is TRBJ2-7, the V gene TRBV10-1; a possible D gene is TRBD1 (6 bases). V lost 4 bases and J lost 7, with 14 bases in between. CDR3 length equals 13 residues. Germline CDR1 is WNHNN and CDR2 is SYGVQD (reference sequence). CDR3 bases: TGCGCCAGCAGTGCAGGGGCCGCGTTAGAGCAGTACTTC. Translating it yields CASSAGAALEQYF.

The chain recombines TRBV5-4 with TRBJ2-1, with 8 bases identical to TRBD2. The J segment lost 4 bases and the V segment lost 1 base, leaving 4 bases of the junction unmatched. CDR3 size: 15 residues. The V gene's germline CDR1 is SGHNT and CDR2 YYREEE (reference sequence). CDR3 loop: CASSLRGGRYNEQFF. The DNA for the CDR3 is TGTGCCAGCAGCTTGCGGGGGGGGCGTTACAATGAGCAGTTCTTC.

This clone showed up just once. V and J are TRBV5-1 and TRBJ2-7; D may be TRBD2 (5 bases). This CDR3 has 13 amino acids. Germline V CDR1 and CDR2: SGHRS, YFSETQ. V was cut by 2 bases and J by 6 bases, with 12 bases left in between. The CDR3 DNA sequence: TGCGCCAGCAGCTTCGGGGATTTGGGCGAGCAGTACTTC. Protein product: CASSFGDLGEQYF.

The rearrangement joins TRBV19 to TRBJ1-5, with 10 nucleotides matching TRBD1. The V and J ends lost 6 bases and 2 bases, in that order; junction bases with no gene match: 16. The V gene's germline CDR1 is LNHDA and CDR2 SQIVND (reference sequence). The length of the CDR3 is 19 residues. CDR3 nucleotides: TGTGCCAGTAGATCCACGCCCGGGACAGGGGTATTGGGCAATCAGCCCCAGCATTTT. Protein product: CASRSTPGTGVLGNQPQHF. The whole variable domain, remainder taken from reference TRBV19 and TRBJ1-5, is DGGITQSPKYLFRKEGQNVTLSCEQNLNHDAMYWYRQDPGQGLRLIYYSQIVNDFQKGDIAEGYSVSREKKESFPLTVTSAQKNPTAFYLCASRSTPGTGVLGNQPQHFGDGTRLSIL.

V gene TRBV7-9 combines with J gene TRBJ2-1; 11 nucleotides line up with TRBD2. The CDR3 runs to 14 residues. From germline, CDR1 is SEHNR and CDR2 FQNEAQ (reference sequence). J gave up 10 bases and V 5 bases, and 7 bases lay outside the gene matches. The CDR3 spells CASSLEGTSGEQFF. The CDR3 region has the DNA TGTGCCAGCAGCCTCGAGGGGACTAGCGGAGAGCAGTTCTTC.

The CDR3 sequence is CASIRRDRGNQPQHF. CDR3 in DNA: TGTGCCAGCATCCGGCGGGACAGGGGCAATCAGCCCCAGCATTTT. This chain links TRBV6-1 with TRBJ1-5, with 9 bases fitting TRBD1. CDR1 and CDR2 from the germline V gene are MNHNS and SASEGT. The J segment lost 2 bases and the V segment lost 7 bases, leaving 6 bases of the junction unmatched. The length of the CDR3 is 15 residues.

This clone was detected only once. A junction end diverges from the germline sequence, so it may reflect a read error. The genes are TRBV2 and TRBJ2-7, with 10 bases that match TRBD1. Germline CDR1 and CDR2: SNHLY and FYNNEI. The CDR3 has 15 residues. CDR3 amino acids: CASTESGTGASEQYF. CDR3 coding DNA: TGTGCTAGCACCGAGTCCGGGACAGGGGCTAGCGAGCAGTACTTC.

This sequence joins TRBV14 and TRBJ2-7, with 11 positions matching TRBD1. The CDR3 is made up of 14 amino acids. The germline CDR1 and CDR2 sequences are SGHDN and FVKESK. J was trimmed by 6 bases and V by 4 bases; bases with no gene match: 5. CDR3 loop: CASSLPGTGGEQYF. In DNA form, the CDR3 reads TGTGCCAGCAGCCTCCCCGGGACAGGGGGCGAGCAGTACTTC.

The genes are TRBV28 and TRBJ2-7, with 13 nucleotides matching TRBD2. Germline trimming cut 3 bases from V and 7 bases from J; bases unmatched to any gene: 18. Germline V gene sequence: CDR1 MDHEN, CDR2 SYDVKM. The CDR3 has 19 residues. The CDR3 protein is CASSLPGLAGSRGLVEQYF. As DNA, the CDR3 is TGTGCCAGCAGTTTGCCGGGACTAGCGGGAAGTCGGGGCCTAGTGGAGCAGTACTTC.

This chain joins TRBV6-1 and TRBJ2-7, with D tentatively TRBD1 (5 bases). The V and J ends lost 7 bases and 6 bases respectively, with 16 bases between them. The CDR3 runs 13 residues. Germline lookup yields CDR1 MNHNS and CDR2 SASEGT. CDR3 DNA: TGTGCCAGCAATAGACAGCGAGACGGCGAGCAGTACTTC. This sequence encodes CASNRQRDGEQYF.

The chain employs TRBV28 and TRBJ2-5, with 7 bases aligning to TRBD1. CDR3 length: 14 amino acids. Germline CDR1 and CDR2: MDHEN and SYDVKM. Germline trimming cut 6 bases from V and 3 bases from J; bases unmatched to any gene: 7. In DNA, the CDR3 is TGTGCCAGCAGAAATACAGGGGCGGAAGAGACCCAGTACTTC. Protein product: CASRNTGAEETQYF.

This clone has a handful of counts. The gene calls are TRBV6-4 and TRBJ2-3; TRBD2 might be the D (6 bases). The CDR3 has 14 residues. Germline loops: CDR1 MRHNA, CDR2 SNTAGT. Trimming pared 3 bases from V and 1 base from J, leaving 8 bases between. The CDR3 bases are TGTGCCAGCAGTGAGACGGGGGGCACAGATACGCAGTATTTT. This gives the protein CASSETGGTDTQYF.

This rearrangement joins TRBV6-5 to TRBJ1-5; TRBD1 is a possible D gene (6 bases). Germline CDR1 is MNHEY and CDR2 is SVGAGI. The V and J ends lost 4 bases and 4 bases respectively, with 17 bases between them. The CDR3 covers 16 residues. The CDR3 coding sequence is TGTGCCAGCAGTTCGACCGGGACATCCGTAAATCAGCCCCAGCATTTT. Its protein product is CASSSTGTSVNQPQHF.

This clone appeared a single time. The chain links TRBV6-1 to TRBJ2-7; the D gene is possibly TRBD2 (5 bases). The CDR3 totals 14 residues. The germline V and J ends were trimmed by 2 bases and 4 bases, with 12 bases remaining between them. Germline CDR1 reads MNHNS; CDR2 reads SASEGT. CDR3 amino acids: CASSESGRDYEQYF. The CDR3 DNA sequence: TGTGCCAGCAGTGAAAGCGGCAGAGATTACGAGCAGTACTTC.

The gene calls are TRBV5-8 and TRBJ1-1, with 8 bases lining up with TRBD1. Unmatched junction bases numbered 4, after V lost 2 bases and J lost 1 base. CDR3 length: 15 residues. CDR1 SGHTS and CDR2 YDEGEE come from the germline V gene. The CDR3 here is CASSFLGQANTEAFF. The CDR3 bases are TGTGCCAGCAGCTTCTTGGGACAGGCGAACACTGAAGCTTTCTTT.

This clone was counted only a few times. The V gene is TRBV7-2, the J gene TRBJ1-2; 7 bases agree with TRBD1. The CDR3 runs 14 residues. The germline V gene encodes CDR1 SGHTA and CDR2 FQGNSA. After removal of 1 base from V and 6 bases from J, the junction contained 5 bases not matched to a gene. This CDR3 is CASSLVAGGNGYTF. CDR3 nucleotide sequence: TGTGCCAGCAGCTTAGTTGCAGGGGGGAATGGCTACACCTTC. Together with reference TRBV7-2 and TRBJ1-2, the CDR3 gives the full variable domain: GAGVSQSPSNKVTEKGKDVELRCDPISGHTALYWYRQSLGQGLEFLIYFQGNSAPDKSGLPSDRFSAERTGGSVSTLTIQRTQQEDSAVYLCASSLVAGGNGYTFGSGTRLTVV.

Details on this clone: A junction boundary mismatches the germline segment, possibly from a read error. The chain recombines TRBV11-3 with TRBJ2-1; D is ambiguous. The CDR3 runs 11 residues. CDR1 SGHNT and CDR2 YENEEA come from the germline V gene. CDR3 sequence reads: CASSPGHEQLF. DNA for the CDR3: TGTGCCAGCAGCCCGGGTCATGAGCAGCTCTTC.

The genes are TRBV6-5 and TRBJ1-2, with 8 bases that match TRBD1. V lost 1 base and J lost 6; bases outside the gene matches: 10. The CDR3 runs 16 residues. Germline V gene lookup returns CDR1 MNHEY and CDR2 SVGAGI. The CDR3 spells CASSYYQSSGQDGYTF. For the CDR3, the DNA is TGTGCCAGCAGTTACTACCAATCGTCGGGACAGGATGGCTACACCTTC.

The chain uses TRBV5-4 and TRBJ2-1; 9 positions agree with TRBD1. V lost 4 bases, J lost 6 bases, and 11 bases stayed unmatched. In germline, CDR1 is SGHNT, CDR2 YYREEE (reference sequence). CDR3 length: 16 amino acids. DNA of the CDR3: TGTGCCAGCAGCCCGGACAGGGGCAAATTTGTCAATGAGCAGTTCTTC. This sequence encodes CASSPDRGKFVNEQFF.

The chain joins TRBV18 to TRBJ2-1; possibly TRBD2 for D (5 bases). The length of the CDR3 is 13 residues. V was pared by 4 bases and J by 5 bases, with 9 bases between. The germline V gene has CDR1 KGHSH and CDR2 LQKENI. CDR3 sequence: CASSLRDNNEQFF. Here the CDR3 DNA reads TGTGCCAGCTCACTCCGGGATAACAATGAGCAGTTCTTC.

The chain uses TRBV7-9 and TRBJ2-7; D may be TRBD1 (7 bases). V shed 2 bases and J shed 5 bases, with 13 bases lying between them. CDR1 is SEHNR and CDR2 is FQNEAQ in the germline V gene (reference sequence). This CDR3 has 14 amino acids. The CDR3 sequence is CASSLRQGGNEQYF. The DNA for the CDR3 is TGTGCCAGCAGCTTAAGGCAGGGGGGAAACGAGCAGTACTTC. The full variable domain, in which reference TRBV7-9 and TRBJ2-7 provide the parts outside the CDR3, is DTGVSQNPRHKITKRGQNVTFRCDPISEHNRLYWYRQTLGQGPEFLTYFQNEAQLEKSRLLSDRFSAERPKGSFSTLEIQRTEQGDSAMYLCASSLRQGGNEQYFGPGTRLTVT.

V is TRBV15 and J is TRBJ2-5, with 7 bases identical to TRBD2. Germline assignment: CDR1 LNHNV and CDR2 YYDKDF (reference sequence). The CDR3 extends over 14 amino acids. V lost 1 base, J lost 4 bases, and 3 bases stayed unmatched. CDR3 nucleotides: TGTGCCACCAGCAGAGTTGGGGAGGGAGAGACCCAGTACTTC. This translates into CATSRVGEGETQYF.